Shown below are 20 T cell receptor beta chains from a single sample sequenced in a study of T-cell reconstitution after alpha-beta-depleted transplantation in children. A library of TCRbeta sequences, prepared with unique molecular identifiers, was generated. TCRdb re-called the PCR reads with MiXCR, one entry per CDR3 protein. The repertoire has some 500,000 distinct CDR3 sequences, 15% to 20% of them found once; the top ten carry 2.5% to 4%. The sequencing here drew on PBMCs from the stem cell graft donor, taken from the stem cell graft. Every receptor here comes from a human donor who donated a stem cell graft to a child with acute lymphoblastic leukemia.

V and J are TRBV11-2 and TRBJ2-7; 14 nucleotides agree with TRBD2. Trimming cost V 2 bases and J 5 bases; bases outside gene matches: 17. The CDR3 sequence is 20 residues long. The V gene's germline CDR1 is SGHAT and CDR2 FQNNGV. CDR3 protein: CASSLSRRSGTSGSVDEQYF. The DNA of the CDR3 is TGTGCCAGCAGCTTAAGCCGGCGGTCCGGGACTAGCGGGAGCGTGGACGAGCAGTACTTC.

The chain is built from TRBV12-3 or TRBV12-4 and TRBJ1-6; TRBD1 is a possible D gene (6 bases). Trimming pared 5 bases from V and 6 bases from J, leaving 11 bases between. The CDR3 has 14 residues. CDR3 sequence reads: CASSIAGANSPLHF. The CDR3 DNA follows: TGTGCCAGCAGTATCGCAGGGGCTAATTCACCCCTCCACTTT.

The chain carries TRBV20-1 and TRBJ1-4, with D unclear. Looked up from germline, CDR1 is DFQATT and CDR2 is SNEGSKA (reference sequence). Trimming cost V 3 bases and J 8 bases, with 13 bases left between them. This CDR3 is built from 13 residues. The CDR3 spells CSASPGQGEKLFF. The CDR3, as DNA: TGCAGTGCTAGTCCTGGGCAAGGGGAAAAACTGTTTTTT.

The rearrangement links TRBV5-1 to TRBJ2-3; D is perhaps TRBD2 (5 bases). Germline-derived CDR1 and CDR2 are SGHRS and YFSETQ. The CDR3 has 15 amino acids. Between the trimmed V and J ends, which lost 0 bases and 1 base, there was a span of 9 bases. CDR3 loop: CASSLEVGGTDTQYF. The DNA for the CDR3 is TGCGCCAGCAGCTTGGAAGTGGGAGGCACAGATACGCAGTATTTT.

J is TRBJ2-3 and V is TRBV5-1; TRBD2 aligns across 11 bases. Germline V lookup: CDR1 SGHRS, CDR2 YFSETQ. The trim removed 0 bases at V and 0 bases at J, leaving 12 bases unmatched. This CDR3 comprises 20 residues. In DNA form, the CDR3 reads TGCGCCAGCAGCTTGGAGGTACTAGCGGGAGTAACCTCTAGCACAGATACGCAGTATTTT. It yields the protein CASSLEVLAGVTSSTDTQYF.

The chain has TRBV12-3 or TRBV12-4 and TRBJ2-7; D is uncertain. The CDR3 sequence is 14 residues long. The V end lost 7 bases, the J end lost 0 bases, and 13 bases lay between the germline ends. The CDR3 protein is CASTTSLSSYEQYF. Written as DNA, the CDR3 is TGTGCCAGCACCACCTCACTAAGCTCCTACGAGCAGTACTTC.

This clonotype was detected a few times. Here the CDR3 reads CSARPYTVEQFF. The CDR3 coding sequence is TGCAGTGCTAGACCCTACACTGTTGAGCAGTTCTTC. V gene TRBV20-1 combines with J gene TRBJ2-1; D is uncertain. Per the germline V gene, CDR1 is DFQATT and CDR2 is SNEGSKA (reference sequence). V was shortened by 2 bases and J by 9 bases, with 11 bases between the two germline ends. The CDR3 runs to 12 residues.

This rearrangement joins TRBV12-3 or TRBV12-4 to TRBJ2-2; the match to TRBD2 covers 10 bases. Trimming at V came to 3 bases and at J to 6 bases, leaving 4 bases not matched to a gene. CDR3 size: 15 residues. The CDR3 coding sequence is TGTGCCAGCAGTTTCGAGCGGGAGGGCCCCGGGGAGCTGTTTTTT. It translates to CASSFEREGPGELFF.

The chain carries TRBV12-5 and TRBJ2-1; 8 bases align to TRBD1. CDR1 is LGHNT, CDR2 FRNRAP, per germline. This CDR3 spans 16 amino acids. Trimming took 0 bases from V and 6 from J; bases not matched to a gene: 7. The CDR3, as DNA: TGTGCTAGTGGTTTGGTACGCCAGGGGGCTCGCAATGAGCAGTTCTTC. Protein sequence: CASGLVRQGARNEQFF.

This clonotype appeared a few times. The chain carries TRBV20-1 and TRBJ2-7; D may be TRBD2 (6 bases). The V and J ends lost 3 bases and 8 bases respectively, with 14 bases between them. The CDR3 spans 12 residues. The germline V gene has CDR1 DFQATT and CDR2 SNEGSKA (reference sequence). The chain's CDR3 is CSARSDLAQQYF. CDR3 nucleotides: TGCAGTGCTAGGAGCGACCTAGCGCAGCAGTACTTC.

The rearrangement uses TRBV12-3 or TRBV12-4 and TRBJ2-4, with 7 bases identical to TRBD1. Losses at the gene ends were 5 bases for V and 0 bases for J; bases not matched to a gene: 4. CDR3 length equals 15 residues. CDR3 coding DNA: TGTGCCAGCAGTCGACAGGGTTTAGCCAAAAACATTCAGTACTTC. Its translation is CASSRQGLAKNIQYF.

The CDR3, as DNA: TGTGCCAGCACCGCGGGGGCGGGCGGCTACACCTTC. This sequence encodes CASTAGAGGYTF. The chain joins TRBV25-1 to TRBJ1-2, with D possibly being TRBD1 (6 bases). There are 12 residues in the CDR3. Germline CDR1 reads MGHDK; CDR2 reads SYGVNS. Deletions cut 7 bases from V and 8 bases from J, with 14 bases between.

CDR3 nucleotides: TGCGCCAGCTGCCCGGGACTAGTTGCCGGGGAGCTGTTTTTT. This sequence encodes CASCPGLVAGELFF. The chain has TRBV5-1 and TRBJ2-2, with 8 bases that match TRBD2. CDR1 is SGHRS, CDR2 YFSETQ, per germline. The CDR3 consists of 14 residues. Trimming at V came to 7 bases and at J to 6 bases, leaving 8 bases not matched to a gene. Drawing the rest from reference TRBV5-1 and TRBJ2-2, the complete variable domain is KAGVTQTPRYLIKTRGQQVTLSCSPISGHRSVSWYQQTPGQGLQFLFEYFSETQRNKGNFPGRFSGRQFSNSRSEMNVSTLELGDSALYLCASCPGLVAGELFFGEGSRLTVL.

There are a few counts of this clonotype. The chain employs TRBV21-1 and TRBJ2-3; TRBD2, the table's D call, lacks a check against the DNA. TRBV21-1 is a pseudogene locus. The CDR3 runs 18 residues. CDR3 sequence (DNA): TGTGCCAGCAGCAAAGGGGTACTAGCGGGAGGAGGCACAGATACGCAGTATTTT. Protein sequence: CASSKGVLAGGGTDTQYF.

The gene calls are TRBV4-1 and TRBJ2-7, with 12 bases lining up with TRBD2. From germline, CDR1 is MGHRA and CDR2 YSYEKL. J gave up 3 bases and V 2 bases, and 2 bases lay outside the gene matches. The CDR3 runs to 15 residues. CDR3 region: CASSQTSGRHYEQYF. DNA for the CDR3: TGCGCCAGCAGCCAAACTAGCGGGAGGCACTACGAGCAGTACTTC.

The chain is built from TRBV5-1 and TRBJ1-5; D may be TRBD1 (5 bases). Trimming removed 4 bases from V and 4 bases from J, with 12 bases in between. Germline loops: CDR1 SGHRS, CDR2 YFSETQ. The CDR3 spans 14 residues. CDR3 in amino acids: CASSPTGFNQPQHF. The CDR3 region has the DNA TGCGCCAGCAGCCCAACAGGCTTTAATCAGCCCCAGCATTTT. The full variable domain, rest sourced from reference TRBV5-1 and TRBJ1-5, is KAGVTQTPRYLIKTRGQQVTLSCSPISGHRSVSWYQQTPGQGLQFLFEYFSETQRNKGNFPGRFSGRQFSNSRSEMNVSTLELGDSALYLCASSPTGFNQPQHFGDGTRLSIL.

The gene calls are TRBV5-1 and TRBJ2-3; 7 bases are a match to TRBD1. The CDR3 totals 17 residues. The trim removed 3 bases at V and 2 bases at J, leaving 12 bases unmatched. Germline V CDR1 and CDR2: SGHRS, YFSETQ. The CDR3 DNA follows: TGCGCCAGCAGCTCCCCAGCCGGGACAGTCCCCACAGATACGCAGTATTTT. It yields the protein CASSSPAGTVPTDTQYF.

This clonotype has a handful of counts. The CDR3 reads CASSLEFKGYEQYF. The CDR3, as DNA: TGCGCCAGCAGCTTGGAGTTCAAGGGCTACGAGCAGTACTTC. The chain links TRBV5-1 to TRBJ2-7; D gene ambiguous. The V gene's germline CDR1 is SGHRS and CDR2 YFSETQ. CDR3 length: 14 amino acids. Between the trimmed V and J ends, which lost 0 bases and 3 bases, there was a span of 10 bases.

The genes are TRBV6-2 or TRBV6-3 and TRBJ2-7; D gene uncertain. Germline CDR1 MNHEY, CDR2 SVGEGT. CDR3 size: 17 residues. V gave up 2 bases and J gave up 1 base, with 18 bases separating them. This CDR3 reads CASSYARGLTRSYEQYF. CDR3 DNA: TGTGCCAGCAGTTACGCCCGTGGGCTGACAAGATCCTACGAGCAGTACTTC.

This clonotype showed up just a few times. The rearrangement joins TRBV5-1 to TRBJ1-2; possibly TRBD1 for D (6 bases). V was pared by 4 bases and J by 5 bases, with 15 bases between. The CDR3 sequence is 14 residues long. CDR1 SGHRS and CDR2 YFSETQ come from the germline V gene. This CDR3 is CASSDRTGRYGYTF. The CDR3 nucleotides read TGCGCCAGCAGCGATAGAACAGGGCGGTATGGCTACACCTTC.